This TCR beta chain was found in a study of CD8 T cells in Susac syndrome. This CDR3 region has 14 residues. The V end lost 0 bases, the J end lost 2 bases, and 7 bases lay between the germline ends. Germline values: CDR1 MGHRA, CDR2 YSYEKL. With random hexamers, reverse transcription was performed on roughly 0.45 to 1 ug of RNA. In TCRdb, the immunoSEQ multiplex PCR reads were re-called with MiXCR into one record per CDR3 protein. The table has around 170,000 distinct CDR3 sequences, approximately 90% seen once. The sequenced material came from CD4+ T cells from PBMCs. The rearrangement joins TRBV4-1 to TRBJ1-2; D gene ambiguous. The sequence was obtained from a human donor in good health. The CDR3 bases are TGCGCCAGCAGCCAAGACAGGTTAAACTATGGCTACACCTTC. Translated: CASSQDRLNYGYTF.